The text below deals with one T cell receptor (beta chain). This CDR3 has 14 residues. V shed 5 bases and J shed 5 bases, with 16 bases lying between them. CDR1 and CDR2 (germline): SGHDT, YYEEEE. Libraries were prepared by immunoSEQ multiplex PCR; TCRdb keeps only in-frame clonotypes and omits some of them. Among 95,000 to 150,000 clones listed, about nine tenths were seen once. This sample is part of a study of blood T cell repertoires in COVID-19. Study summary: PBMCs, B-cell-depleted T cells, or T cells were the source of the cDNA or gDNA that made up the material.

V and J are TRBV5-6 and TRBJ1-2; D is possibly TRBD1 (6 bases). The sequencing sample was made of peripheral blood. This TCR came from a man aged 40-49 years with acute or convalescent COVID-19. DNA for the CDR3: TGTGCCAGCAGGGTACAGGGCAACTTATATGGCTACACCTTC. It encodes CASRVQGNLYGYTF. Filled out from reference TRBV5-6 and TRBJ1-2, the complete variable domain reads DAGVTQSPTHLIKTRGQQVTLRCSPKSGHDTVSWYQQALGQGPQFIFQYYEEEERQRGNFPDRFSGHQFPNYSSELNVNALLLGDSALYLCASRVQGNLYGYTFGSGTRLTVV.